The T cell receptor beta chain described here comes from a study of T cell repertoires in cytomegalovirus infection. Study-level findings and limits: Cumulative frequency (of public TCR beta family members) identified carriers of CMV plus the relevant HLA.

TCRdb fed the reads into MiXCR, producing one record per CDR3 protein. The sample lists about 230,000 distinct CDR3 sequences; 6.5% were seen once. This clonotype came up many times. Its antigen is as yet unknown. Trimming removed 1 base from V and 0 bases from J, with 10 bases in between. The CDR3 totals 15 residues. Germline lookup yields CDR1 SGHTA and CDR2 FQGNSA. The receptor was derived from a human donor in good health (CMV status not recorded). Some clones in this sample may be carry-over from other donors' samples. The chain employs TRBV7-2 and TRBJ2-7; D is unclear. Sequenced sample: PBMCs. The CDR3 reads CASSLVVLNSYEQYF. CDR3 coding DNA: TGTGCCAGCAGCTTAGTTGTCCTCAACTCCTACGAGCAGTACTTC.